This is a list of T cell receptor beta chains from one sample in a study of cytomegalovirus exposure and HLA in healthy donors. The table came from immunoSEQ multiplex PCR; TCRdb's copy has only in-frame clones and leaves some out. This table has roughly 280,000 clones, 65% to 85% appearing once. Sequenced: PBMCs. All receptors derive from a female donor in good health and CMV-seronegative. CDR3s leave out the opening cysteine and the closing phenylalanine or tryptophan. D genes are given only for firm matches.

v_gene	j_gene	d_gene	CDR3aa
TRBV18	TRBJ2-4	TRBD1	ASSRTGGNKNIQY
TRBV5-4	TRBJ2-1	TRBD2	ASSLFGTSPHEQF
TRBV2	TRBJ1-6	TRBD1	ASSILGQGGSPLH
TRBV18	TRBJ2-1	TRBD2	ASSGTSGTGNEQF
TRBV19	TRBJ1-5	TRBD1	ASSLQGAGNQPQH
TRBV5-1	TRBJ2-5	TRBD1	ASSLAGTGSLETQY
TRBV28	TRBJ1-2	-	ASRPDRTYGYT
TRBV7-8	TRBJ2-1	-	ASSLARTSYRNNEQF
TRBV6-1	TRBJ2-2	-	ASRGGTTGELF
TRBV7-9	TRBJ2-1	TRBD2	ASSFDGRASNEQF
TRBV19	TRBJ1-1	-	ASSINRVMNTEAF
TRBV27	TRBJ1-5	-	ASSIMPEGQPQH
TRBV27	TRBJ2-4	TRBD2	ASSFLGTSGRVRNIQY
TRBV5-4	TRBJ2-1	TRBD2	ASSLLPGLAHGPRNEQF
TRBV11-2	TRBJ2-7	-	ASSRQYEQY
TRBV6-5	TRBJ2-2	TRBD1	ASRRQGGGTGELF
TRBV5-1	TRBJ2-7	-	ASSTQTGLHEQY
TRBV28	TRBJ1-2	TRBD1	ASSSLDRTGLNGYT
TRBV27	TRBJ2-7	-	ASSLLAGEGGVYEQY
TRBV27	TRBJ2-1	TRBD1	ASSLGTGAFYGLF
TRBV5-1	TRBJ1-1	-	ASQVDPWNTEAF
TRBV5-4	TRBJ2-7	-	ASSQLGPYEQY
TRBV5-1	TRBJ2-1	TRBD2	ASSLGRGEGEQF
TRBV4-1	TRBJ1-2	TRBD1	ASSQGTGENYGYT
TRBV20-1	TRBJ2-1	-	SASRRDEQF